Presented here are 29 T cell receptor beta chains from one specimen sequenced in a study of neoadjuvant nivolumab and ipilimumab in lung cancer. TCRdb's copy holds only in-frame clones and misses some; the assay was immunoSEQ multiplex PCR. The profile shows over 45,000 clones, approximately 90% of them singletons. Here the sequenced sample was blood, taken before neoadjuvant nivolumab, alone or with ipilimumab. The receptors were sampled from an adult with non-small cell lung cancer. Some clones in this sample may be carry-over from other donors' samples.

The chain links TRBV11-2 to TRBJ2-7; 14 bases agree with TRBD2. The CDR3 length is 17 residues. Germline V gene sequence: CDR1 SGHAT, CDR2 FQNNGV. Trimming removed 4 bases from V and 4 bases from J; junction bases left unmatched: 9. The CDR3 DNA sequence: TGTGCCAGCAGCTCTGGGCATGGGACTAGCGGGAGTTACGAGCAGTACTTC. Encoded protein: CASSSGHGTSGSYEQYF.

CDR3 DNA sequence: TGTGCCAGCAGTTCTAGGGGGCGGTACGAGCAGTACTTC. The encoded protein is CASSSRGRYEQYF. This chain connects TRBV6-6 to TRBJ2-7; 7 bases agree with TRBD1. The germline V gene encodes CDR1 MNHNY and CDR2 SVGAGI (reference sequence). The CDR3 loop spans 13 amino acids. With V trimmed by 4 bases and J by 4 bases, 4 bases remained unmatched.

This sequence joins TRBV5-1 and TRBJ2-7, with 9 nucleotides matching TRBD2. The J segment lost 7 bases and the V segment lost 4 bases, leaving 15 bases of the junction unmatched. Per the germline V gene, CDR1 is SGHRS and CDR2 is YFSETQ. This CDR3 is built from 16 residues. The CDR3 here is CASSPRQREAGFEQYF. CDR3 nucleotides: TGCGCCAGCAGCCCTAGACAGCGGGAGGCCGGTTTTGAGCAGTACTTC.

V gene TRBV6-7 combines with J gene TRBJ1-1; TRBD1 is a possible D gene (6 bases). TRBV6-7 has ORF status, its function being uncertain. With 6 bases removed from V and 3 bases from J, the gap between germline ends came to 20 bases. The CDR3 runs to 16 residues. DNA for the CDR3: TGTGCCAGCAGCATATCACGGGGGCTCAAGGACACTGAAGCTTTCTTT. Its translation: CASSISRGLKDTEAFF.

The V call is TRBV5-4, the J call TRBJ2-5; the D call may be TRBD1 or TRBD2 (6 bases each). Germline CDR1 SGHNT, CDR2 YYREEE (reference sequence). V lost 3 bases, J lost 3 bases, and 18 bases lay in between. This CDR3 has 16 residues. The DNA of the CDR3 is TGTGCCAGCAGCTCGGCTGGGGGGCTGCCGAAAGAGACCCAGTACTTC. Translation: CASSSAGGLPKETQYF.

This chain uses TRBV18 with TRBJ2-3; TRBD2 is a possible D gene (7 bases). This CDR3 contains 19 residues. V was cut by 6 bases and J by 7 bases, with 32 bases left in between. In germline, CDR1 is KGHSH, CDR2 LQKENI. CDR3 nucleotides: TGTGCCAGCTCGCCCCGACAGGAGGGGAGGGCAGGTTTTGGAAATACGCAGTATTTT. Its translation is CASSPRQEGRAGFGNTQYF. Full variable domain (remainder filled in from reference TRBV18 and TRBJ2-3): NAGVMQNPRHLVRRRGQEARLRCSPMKGHSHVYWYRQLPEEGLKFMVYLQKENIIDESGMPKERFSAEFPKEGPSILRIQQVVRGDSAAYFCASSPRQEGRAGFGNTQYFGPGTRLTVL.

The chain carries TRBV25-1 and TRBJ2-7, with D possibly being TRBD2 (6 bases). From germline, CDR1 is MGHDK and CDR2 SYGVNS. The V end was cut by 3 bases, the J end by 2 bases, with 14 bases between. CDR3 length equals 15 residues. The CDR3 DNA reads as TGTGCCAGCAGTGATATCGGGACGGGGGCCTACGAGCAGTACTTC. Amino acid sequence: CASSDIGTGAYEQYF.

This rearrangement joins TRBV29-1 to TRBJ2-1; either TRBD1 or TRBD2 may supply D (6 bases each). This CDR3 contains 16 residues. V lost 2 bases and J lost 7, with 21 bases in between. Germline V gene lookup returns CDR1 SQVTM and CDR2 ANQGSEA. CDR3: CSVEPGEAFLWNEQFF. The CDR3 region has the DNA TGCAGCGTTGAACCAGGGGAGGCCTTCCTCTGGAATGAGCAGTTCTTC.

The V and J genes are TRBV5-6 and TRBJ1-2; unclear D gene. The CDR3 extends over 15 amino acids. Germline V lookup: CDR1 SGHDT, CDR2 YYEEEE. Trimming pared 0 bases from V and 9 bases from J, leaving 18 bases between. The CDR3 nucleotides are TGTGCCAGCAGCTTGGAAACTTCTGGAGGGAGACGCTACACCTTC. Amino acid sequence: CASSLETSGGRRYTF.

Concerning this clone: The same CDR3 arises from other DNA sequences in this sample as well. The chain employs TRBV7-3 and TRBJ2-7, with TRBD2 matching 9 bases. In germline, CDR1 is SGHTA, CDR2 FQGTGA. J lost 0 bases, V lost 5 bases, and 2 bases had no gene match. This CDR3 region has 14 residues. DNA of the CDR3: TGTGCCAGCAGCCTGACTAGCGGCTCCTACGAGCAGTACTTC. It yields the protein CASSLTSGSYEQYF.

This chain links TRBV7-6 with TRBJ2-3; D not certain. The CDR3 is 12 amino acids. Trimming took 4 bases from V and 2 from J, leaving 4 bases between them. The germline CDR1 and CDR2 sequences are SGHVS and FNYEAQ. The CDR3 protein is CASSSLTDTQYF. CDR3 bases: TGTGCCAGCAGCTCACTCACAGATACGCAGTATTTT. Full variable domain (rest looked up from reference TRBV7-6 and TRBJ2-3): GAGVSQSPRYKVTKRGQDVALRCDPISGHVSLYWYRQALGQGPEFLTYFNYEAQQDKSGLPNDRFSAERPEGSISTLTIQRTEQRDSAMYRCASSSLTDTQYFGPGTRLTVL.

The V and J genes are TRBV19 and TRBJ2-2; the D gene could be TRBD1 or TRBD2 (5 bases each). V was clipped by 4 bases and J by 1 base, with 10 bases between them. This CDR3 region has 15 residues. Germline loops: CDR1 LNHDA, CDR2 SQIVND (reference sequence). The DNA of the CDR3 is TGTGCCAGTAGTAGCCGGGGCGAGAACACCGGGGAGCTGTTTTTT. It yields the protein CASSSRGENTGELFF. Using reference TRBV19 and TRBJ2-2 for the parts outside the CDR3, the full variable domain is DGGITQSPKYLFRKEGQNVTLSCEQNLNHDAMYWYRQDPGQGLRLIYYSQIVNDFQKGDIAEGYSVSREKKESFPLTVTSAQKNPTAFYLCASSSRGENTGELFFGEGSRLTVL.

This clone appeared a single time. This chain joins TRBV18 and TRBJ2-1; TRBD2 aligns across 13 bases. Trimming cost V 5 bases and J 8 bases; bases outside gene matches: 9. Germline V gene data show CDR1 as KGHSH and CDR2 as LQKENI. The CDR3 runs 16 residues. The CDR3 coding sequence is TGTGCCAGCTCATTTAGGACTAGCGGGAGAGTCGATGAGCAGTTCTTC. Encoded protein: CASSFRTSGRVDEQFF.

The CDR3: CASNPRVGELFF. Written as DNA, the CDR3 is TGTGCCAGCAACCCTCGGGTCGGGGAGCTGTTTTTT. The V call is TRBV28, the J call TRBJ2-2; D is uncertain. The V end was cut by 7 bases, the J end by 7 bases, with 10 bases between. Germline CDR1 reads MDHEN; CDR2 reads SYDVKM. There are 12 residues in the CDR3.

J is TRBJ2-1 and V is TRBV7-2; 10 nucleotides match TRBD2. Trimming at V came to 5 bases and at J to 7 bases, leaving 11 bases not matched to a gene. Germline V gene lookup returns CDR1 SGHTA and CDR2 FQGNSA. CDR3 length: 16 amino acids. CDR3 DNA: TGTGCCAGCAGCCCTAGCGGGAGAGCTGTTGGGAATGAGCAGTTCTTC. Translating it yields CASSPSGRAVGNEQFF.

The rearrangement links TRBV29-1 to TRBJ2-7; 7 nucleotides line up with TRBD1. V shed 0 bases and J 2 bases; nucleotides not matched to a gene: 4. Germline V lookup: CDR1 SQVTM, CDR2 ANQGSEA. The CDR3 is 14 amino acids. CDR3 sequence: CSVEEGDSPYEQYF. CDR3 coding DNA: TGCAGCGTTGAAGAAGGGGACAGTCCCTACGAGCAGTACTTC.

This chain joins TRBV15 and TRBJ2-5, with D possibly being TRBD2 (6 bases). The V and J ends lost 0 bases and 5 bases respectively, with 10 bases between them. The CDR3 extends over 14 amino acids. Germline V gene sequence: CDR1 LNHNV, CDR2 YYDKDF (reference sequence). The CDR3 coding sequence is TGTGCCACCAGCAGAGATACTGCGGGGGAGACCCAGTACTTC. Encoded protein: CATSRDTAGETQYF.

The chain is built from TRBV5-1 and TRBJ2-3; no reliable D call. The CDR3 spans 15 residues. The germline V gene has CDR1 SGHRS and CDR2 YFSETQ. V lost 0 bases and J 1 base, leaving 9 bases between the germline ends. The DNA for the CDR3 is TGCGCCAGCAGCTTGGTAATCGGCGGCACAGATACGCAGTATTTT. Its protein is CASSLVIGGTDTQYF.

This chain joins TRBV2 and TRBJ1-5, with D possibly matching TRBD1 (6 bases). CDR3 length equals 15 residues. V lost 7 bases and J 1 base, leaving 14 bases between the germline ends. Germline V gene lookup returns CDR1 SNHLY and CDR2 FYNNEI. CDR3: CASTLDRGSNQPQHF. CDR3 DNA sequence: TGTGCCAGCACTTTGGACAGAGGCAGCAATCAGCCCCAGCATTTT.

The chain is built from TRBV19 and TRBJ2-7; the match to TRBD2 covers 10 bases. Trimming removed 5 bases from V and 4 bases from J; junction bases left unmatched: 5. Germline V gene data show CDR1 as LNHDA and CDR2 as SQIVND (reference sequence). This CDR3 region has 14 residues. CDR3 sequence: CASSPGLADYEQYF. DNA for the CDR3: TGTGCCAGTAGTCCCGGACTAGCGGATTACGAGCAGTACTTC.

This rearrangement joins TRBV18 to TRBJ2-1; maybe TRBD2 (5 bases). Germline V gene lookup returns CDR1 KGHSH and CDR2 LQKENI. The CDR3 runs 15 residues. Trimming pared 5 bases from V and 14 bases from J, leaving 25 bases between. CDR3 DNA sequence: TGTGCCAGCTCATCCGAGGAGGAGTCCTCCCCAAGGGAGTTCTTC. Protein product: CASSSEEESSPREFF.

This chain joins TRBV5-1 and TRBJ1-2; possible D gene TRBD1, 5 bases. Germline V gives CDR1 SGHRS, CDR2 YFSETQ. V lost 1 base and J 7 bases, leaving 14 bases between the germline ends. The CDR3 consists of 14 residues. CDR3 bases: TGCGCCAGCAGCTTGCACGGGGGTCCACTTGGCTACACCTTC. Translating gives CASSLHGGPLGYTF. Drawing the rest from reference TRBV5-1 and TRBJ1-2, the complete variable domain is KAGVTQTPRYLIKTRGQQVTLSCSPISGHRSVSWYQQTPGQGLQFLFEYFSETQRNKGNFPGRFSGRQFSNSRSEMNVSTLELGDSALYLCASSLHGGPLGYTFGSGTRLTVV.

In this sample, this clone turned up a few times. V gene TRBV10-3 combines with J gene TRBJ1-5; the D is unclear. Germline V CDR1 and CDR2: ENHRY, SYGVKD. Trimming removed 6 bases at V and 0 bases at J, with 3 bases between. CDR3 length equals 12 residues. CDR3 residues: CAIRDSNQPQHF. CDR3 nucleotides: TGTGCCATCAGGGATAGCAATCAGCCCCAGCATTTT.

The chain carries TRBV7-3 and TRBJ2-7; 8 positions agree with TRBD1. The CDR3 loop spans 13 amino acids. V gave up 5 bases and J gave up 3 bases; unmatched junction bases: 3. The germline V gene encodes CDR1 SGHTA and CDR2 FQGTGA. CDR3 protein: CASSPGTGYEQYF. The CDR3 DNA reads TGTGCCAGCAGCCCTGGGACAGGCTACGAGCAGTACTTC.

The genes are TRBV19 and TRBJ1-2; 8 bases are shared with TRBD1. CDR1 is LNHDA and CDR2 is SQIVND in the germline V gene (reference sequence). Trimming cost V 6 bases and J 6 bases; bases outside gene matches: 6. The CDR3 extends over 13 amino acids. The CDR3 loop is CASRTDRDNGYTF. CDR3 nucleotide sequence: TGTGCCAGTAGAACGGACAGGGACAATGGCTACACCTTC.

This chain joins TRBV2 and TRBJ2-7; no firm D call. In germline, CDR1 is SNHLY, CDR2 FYNNEI. V was clipped by 4 bases and J by 0 bases, with 4 bases between them. The CDR3 has 12 residues. CDR3 DNA: TGTGCCAGCAGTGCAGGCTCCTACGAGCAGTACTTC. Translating gives CASSAGSYEQYF.

V is TRBV9 and J is TRBJ2-5; possible D gene TRBD2, 6 bases. The length of the CDR3 is 14 residues. The germline V and J ends were trimmed by 1 base and 5 bases, with 12 bases remaining between them. CDR1 and CDR2 from the germline V gene are SGDLS and YYNGEE. The CDR3 nucleotides read TGTGCCAGCAGCGTACTCGGGACTTGGGAGACCCAGTACTTC. Translation: CASSVLGTWETQYF.

V and J are TRBV6-6 and TRBJ2-1; D is perhaps TRBD2 (6 bases). V gave up 0 bases and J gave up 8 bases, with 11 bases separating them. Germline CDR1 is MNHNY and CDR2 is SVGAGI (reference sequence). The CDR3 length is 14 residues. The CDR3 bases are TGTGCCAGCAGTTACTCAGGAGGGCCCGATGAGCAGTTCTTC. It codes for CASSYSGGPDEQFF.

This clone was seen more than once but under ten times. The genes are TRBV11-1 and TRBJ2-7; D might be TRBD2 (5 bases). The CDR3 runs to 14 residues. CDR1 SGHAT and CDR2 FQDESV come from the germline V gene (reference sequence). Trimming took off 3 bases at V and 0 bases at J, with 9 bases between the two ends. The CDR3 sequence: CASSFSERSYEQYF. The CDR3 nucleotides are TGTGCCAGCAGCTTTAGCGAACGCTCCTACGAGCAGTACTTC. Looking up the rest from reference TRBV11-1 and TRBJ2-7 gives the full variable domain: EAEVAQSPRYKITEKSQAVAFWCDPISGHATLYWYRQILGQGPELLVQFQDESVVDDSQLPKDRFSAERLKGVDSTLKIQPAELGDSAMYLCASSFSERSYEQYFGPGTRLTVT.